The 8 T cell receptor beta chains below were found in one sample sequenced in a study of T cell responses to AZD1222 COVID-19 vaccine. The data were produced by immunoSEQ multiplex PCR, yet TCRdb's version contains in-frame clones alone and is incomplete. The sample shows some 190,000 clones, approximately 89% of them seen only once. The specimen was peripheral blood, collected 28 days after the second AZD1222 dose. The receptors were sampled from an adult who received the AZD1222 COVID-19 vaccine.

The rearrangement links TRBV19 to TRBJ2-2, with TRBD2 as a possible D gene (6 bases). Germline CDR1 LNHDA, CDR2 SQIVND (reference sequence). With 6 bases removed from V and 3 bases from J, the gap between germline ends came to 11 bases. The CDR3 runs to 14 residues. This CDR3 reads CASRTGLHTGELFF. Written as DNA, the CDR3 is TGTGCCAGTAGAACGGGACTTCACACCGGGGAGCTGTTTTTT.

The chain joins TRBV6-5 to TRBJ1-1; D may be TRBD1 (5 bases). The germline CDR1 and CDR2 sequences are MNHEY and SVGAGI. This CDR3 has 12 residues. The V gene lost 0 bases and the J gene lost 8 bases, with 7 bases spanning the gap. For the CDR3, the DNA is TGTGCCAGCAGTTACTCGAGGACAGAAGCTTTCTTT. Its protein product is CASSYSRTEAFF.

In its sample, this clone was seen once. This chain connects TRBV7-6 to TRBJ1-5; no reliable D call. This CDR3 is built from 13 residues. Between the trimmed V and J ends, which lost 1 base and 7 bases, there was a span of 8 bases. The germline V gene has CDR1 SGHVS and CDR2 FNYEAQ. The CDR3 spells CASSLGPGQPQHF. The CDR3 region has the DNA TGTGCCAGCAGCTTAGGTCCGGGGCAGCCCCAGCATTTT.

The V call is TRBV4-1, the J call TRBJ2-7; D unresolved. Trimming cost V 0 bases and J 5 bases, with 14 bases left between them. The length of the CDR3 is 15 residues. Germline loops: CDR1 MGHRA, CDR2 YSYEKL. In DNA form, the CDR3 reads TGCGCCAGCAGCCAAGAAGTACCTCCCTCGGACGAGCAGTACTTC. Residues: CASSQEVPPSDEQYF.

The rearrangement links TRBV10-3 to TRBJ1-2; D remains unclear. V dropped 3 bases and J dropped 5 bases, with 7 bases sitting between them. CDR1 and CDR2 from the germline V gene are ENHRY and SYGVKD. CDR3 size: 12 residues. The CDR3: CAISDNLYGYTF. The CDR3 nucleotides are TGTGCCATCAGTGATAATCTATATGGCTACACCTTC.

The chain links TRBV3-1 (or the pseudogene TRBV3-2) to TRBJ2-5, with TRBD2 as a possible D gene (5 bases). There are 17 residues in the CDR3. The V end lost 1 base, the J end lost 2 bases, and 17 bases lay between the germline ends. Germline values: CDR1 LGHDT, CDR2 YNNKEL (reference sequence). Here the CDR3 reads CASSQVPGAGTQETQYF. CDR3 nucleotides: TGTGCCAGCAGCCAAGTCCCCGGCGCGGGCACGCAAGAGACCCAGTACTTC.

The chain uses TRBV11-3 and TRBJ1-3; tentative D call: TRBD1 (5 bases). The CDR3 has 13 amino acids. Germline CDR1 and CDR2: SGHNT and YENEEA. The CDR3 sequence is CVSKGPSGNTIYF. DNA of the CDR3: TGTGTTAGTAAGGGGCCCTCTGGAAACACCATATATTTT.

The chain uses TRBV18 and TRBJ1-2; D gene ambiguous. The CDR3 runs to 17 residues. The germline V gene encodes CDR1 KGHSH and CDR2 LQKENI. Trimming took 2 bases from V and 8 from J, leaving 24 bases between them. DNA of the CDR3: TGTGCCAGCTCACCAAGTAACCTAGCGGGAATAGATTACGGCTACACCTTC. As protein: CASSPSNLAGIDYGYTF.